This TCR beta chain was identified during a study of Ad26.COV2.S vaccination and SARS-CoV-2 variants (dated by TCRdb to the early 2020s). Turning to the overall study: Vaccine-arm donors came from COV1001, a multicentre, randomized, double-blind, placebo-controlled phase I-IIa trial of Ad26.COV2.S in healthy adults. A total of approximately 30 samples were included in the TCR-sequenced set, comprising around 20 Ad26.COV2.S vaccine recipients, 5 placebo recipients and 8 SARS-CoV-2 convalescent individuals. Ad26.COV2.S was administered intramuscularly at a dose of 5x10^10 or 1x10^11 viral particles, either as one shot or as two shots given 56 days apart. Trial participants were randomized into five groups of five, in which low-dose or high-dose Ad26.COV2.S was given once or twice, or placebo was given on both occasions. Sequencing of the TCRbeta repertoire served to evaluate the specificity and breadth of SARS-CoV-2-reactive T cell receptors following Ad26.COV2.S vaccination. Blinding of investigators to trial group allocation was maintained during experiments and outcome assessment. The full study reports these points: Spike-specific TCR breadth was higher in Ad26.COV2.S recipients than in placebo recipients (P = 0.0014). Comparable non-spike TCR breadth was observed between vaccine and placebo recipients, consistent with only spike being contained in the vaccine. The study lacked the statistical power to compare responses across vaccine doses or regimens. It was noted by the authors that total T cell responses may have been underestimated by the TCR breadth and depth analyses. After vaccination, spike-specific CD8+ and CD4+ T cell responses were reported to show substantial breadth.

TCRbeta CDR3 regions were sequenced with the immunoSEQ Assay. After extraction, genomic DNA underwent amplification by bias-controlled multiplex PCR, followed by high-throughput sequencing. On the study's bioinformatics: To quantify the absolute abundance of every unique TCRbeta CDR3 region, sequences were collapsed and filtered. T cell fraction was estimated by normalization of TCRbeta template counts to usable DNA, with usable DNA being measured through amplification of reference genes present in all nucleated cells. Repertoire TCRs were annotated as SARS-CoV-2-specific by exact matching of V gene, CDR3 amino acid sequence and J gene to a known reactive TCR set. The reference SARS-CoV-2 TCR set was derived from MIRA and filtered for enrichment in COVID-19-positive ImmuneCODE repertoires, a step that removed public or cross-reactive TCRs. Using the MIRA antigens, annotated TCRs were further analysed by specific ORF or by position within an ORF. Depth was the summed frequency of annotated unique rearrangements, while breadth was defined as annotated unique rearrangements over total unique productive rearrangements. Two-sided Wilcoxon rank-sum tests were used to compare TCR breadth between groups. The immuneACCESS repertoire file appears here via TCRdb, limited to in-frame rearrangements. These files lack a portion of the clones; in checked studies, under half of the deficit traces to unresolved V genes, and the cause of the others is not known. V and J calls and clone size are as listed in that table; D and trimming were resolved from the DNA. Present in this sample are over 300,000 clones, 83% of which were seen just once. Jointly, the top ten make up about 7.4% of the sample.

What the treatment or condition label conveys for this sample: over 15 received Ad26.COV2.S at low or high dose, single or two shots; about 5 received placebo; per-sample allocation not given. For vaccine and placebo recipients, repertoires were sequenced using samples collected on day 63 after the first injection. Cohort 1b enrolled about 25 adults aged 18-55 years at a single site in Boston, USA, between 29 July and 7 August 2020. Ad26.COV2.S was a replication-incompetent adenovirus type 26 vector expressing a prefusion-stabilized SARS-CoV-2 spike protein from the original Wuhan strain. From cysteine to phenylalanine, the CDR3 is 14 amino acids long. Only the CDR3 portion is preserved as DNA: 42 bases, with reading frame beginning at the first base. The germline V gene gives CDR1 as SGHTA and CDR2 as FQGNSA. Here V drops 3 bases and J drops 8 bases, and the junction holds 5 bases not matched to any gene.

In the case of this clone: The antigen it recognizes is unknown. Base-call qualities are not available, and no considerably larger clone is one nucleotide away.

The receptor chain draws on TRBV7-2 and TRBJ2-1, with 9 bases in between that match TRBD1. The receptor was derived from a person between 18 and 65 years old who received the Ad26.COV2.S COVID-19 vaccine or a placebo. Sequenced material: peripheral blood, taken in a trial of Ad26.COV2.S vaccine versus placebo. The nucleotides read TGTGCCAGCAGCTTGGGGACAGGGTGGGATGAGCAGTTCTTC. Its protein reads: CASSLGTGWDEQFF.